The TCR beta chain described here comes from a study of radiation and T cells in renal cell carcinoma. General observations from the study: In blood, top tumor clones expanded by 2 weeks, shrinking by 4. Baseline intratumoral clonotype presence is unknown without pretreatment biopsies.

The junction had 4 bases not matched to a gene; V was cut back by 3 bases and J by 6 bases. The CDR3 contains 14 residues. CDR1 is MNHNS, CDR2 SASEGT, per germline. Notes on this clone: Antigen specificity is unknown.

Clones were read by immunoSEQ multiplex PCR, and TCRdb kept only the in-frame ones, dropping some. The repertoire holds about 73,000 clones, with less than 85% as singletons. Indicated time point: blood 4 weeks post-SBRT, at nephrectomy. Treatment specified: 15 Gy SBRT to primary tumor, nephrectomy 4 weeks later. Nephrectomy followed 15 Gy stereotactic body radiation by 4 weeks. The patient's renal cell carcinoma had clear cell pathology. This clonotype originated in an older woman with renal cell carcinoma. This material consisted of blood, taken from a patient whose treatment included radiotherapy and nephrectomy. This chain connects TRBV6-1 to TRBJ1-5, with TRBD1 matching over 8 bases. The CDR3 reads CASSDPGGGQPQHF. Here the CDR3 DNA reads TGTGCCAGCAGTGACCCAGGGGGCGGTCAGCCCCAGCATTTT.